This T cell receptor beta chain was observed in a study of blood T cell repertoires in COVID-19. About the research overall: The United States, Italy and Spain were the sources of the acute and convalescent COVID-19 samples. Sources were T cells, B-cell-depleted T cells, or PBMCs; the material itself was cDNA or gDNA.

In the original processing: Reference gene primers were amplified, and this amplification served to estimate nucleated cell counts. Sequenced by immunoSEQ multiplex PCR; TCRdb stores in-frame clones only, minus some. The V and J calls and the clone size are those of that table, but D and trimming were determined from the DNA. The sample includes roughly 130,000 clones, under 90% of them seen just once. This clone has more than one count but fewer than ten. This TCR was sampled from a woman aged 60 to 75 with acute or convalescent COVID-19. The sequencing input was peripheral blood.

As DNA, the CDR3 is TGTGCCTGGAGTCGGGACAGTGGCTACACCTTC. This translates into CAWSRDSGYTF. The rearrangement joins TRBV30 to TRBJ1-2; 7 bases fit TRBD1. V dropped 2 bases and J dropped 7; count of bases not matched to a gene: 1. Germline CDR1 reads GTSNPN; CDR2 reads SVGIG (reference sequence). The CDR3 runs 11 residues. The complete variable domain, with remaining parts taken from reference TRBV30 and TRBJ1-2, reads SQTIHQWPATLVQPVGSPLSLECTVEGTSNPNLYWYRQAAGRGLQLLFYSVGIGQISSEVPQNLSASRPQDRQFILSSKKLLLSDSGFYLCAWSRDSGYTFGSGTRLTVV.